These 5 T cell receptor beta chains came from one sample sequenced in a study of T cell responses to AZD1222 COVID-19 vaccine. Here immunoSEQ multiplex PCR was the method, and the copy in TCRdb shows in-frame clones only, minus some. The table records under 95,000 clones, 80% to 90% of them present only once. Sequences were derived from peripheral blood, sampled on day 0 of AZD1222 vaccination. These TCRs come from an adult in good health.

V is TRBV11-2 and J is TRBJ2-3; 9 bases align to TRBD2. CDR3 length equals 17 residues. Germline CDR1 is SGHAT and CDR2 is FQNNGV. V was clipped by 1 base and J by 2 bases; unmatched bases: 7. The CDR3 loop reads CASSLAASGTFTDTQYF. The CDR3 region has the DNA TGTGCCAGCAGCTTAGCGGCTAGCGGGACTTTCACAGATACGCAGTATTTT.

The CDR3 loop is CASSEDNQPQHF. CDR3 DNA sequence: TGTGCCAGCAGTGAAGACAATCAGCCCCAGCATTTT. V is TRBV2 and J is TRBJ1-5; D uncertain. Trimming cost V 1 base and J 3 bases, with 1 base left between them. This CDR3 is 12 amino acids long. CDR1 SNHLY and CDR2 FYNNEI come from the germline V gene.

This clone has only a few counts. V is TRBV5-1 and J is TRBJ1-1; possibly TRBD1 for D (5 bases). In germline, CDR1 is SGHRS, CDR2 YFSETQ. Trimming shortened V by 1 base and J by 0 bases, and 16 bases separated the two germline ends. The CDR3 covers 17 residues. CDR3 amino acids: CASSLTIQAGLNTEAFF. CDR3 nucleotide sequence: TGCGCCAGCAGCTTGACGATACAGGCGGGTTTGAACACTGAAGCTTTCTTT. The full variable domain, in which reference TRBV5-1 and TRBJ1-1 provide the parts outside the CDR3, is KAGVTQTPRYLIKTRGQQVTLSCSPISGHRSVSWYQQTPGQGLQFLFEYFSETQRNKGNFPGRFSGRQFSNSRSEMNVSTLELGDSALYLCASSLTIQAGLNTEAFFGQGTRLTVV.

As to this clone: Its ends do not fully match the called genes, so a read error is possible. The V call is TRBV7-8, the J call TRBJ2-1, with 9 bases matching TRBD2. CDR1 and CDR2 (germline): SGHVS, FQNEAQ. The CDR3 has 13 amino acids. The CDR3 spells CASSLAGSYEQFF. The CDR3 DNA is TGTGCCAGCAGCCTAGCGGGAAGCTATGAGCAGTTCTTC.

This rearrangement joins TRBV28 to TRBJ2-2; D is undetermined. Germline CDR1 and CDR2: MDHEN and SYDVKM. Trimming stripped 6 bases from V and 3 bases from J, with 11 bases between. The CDR3 is 14 amino acids. The CDR3 loop reads CASRMIGDTGELFF. For the CDR3, the DNA is TGTGCCAGCAGGATGATTGGGGACACCGGGGAGCTGTTTTTT.